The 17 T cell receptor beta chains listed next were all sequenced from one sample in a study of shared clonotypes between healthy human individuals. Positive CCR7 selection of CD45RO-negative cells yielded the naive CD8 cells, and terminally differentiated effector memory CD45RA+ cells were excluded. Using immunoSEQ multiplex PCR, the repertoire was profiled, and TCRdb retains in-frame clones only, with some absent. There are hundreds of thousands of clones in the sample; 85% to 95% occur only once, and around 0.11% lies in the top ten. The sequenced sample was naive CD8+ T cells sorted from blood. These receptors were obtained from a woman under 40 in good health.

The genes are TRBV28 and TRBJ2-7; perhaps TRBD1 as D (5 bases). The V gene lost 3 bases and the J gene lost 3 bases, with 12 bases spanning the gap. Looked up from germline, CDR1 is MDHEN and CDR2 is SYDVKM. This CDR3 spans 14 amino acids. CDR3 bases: TGTGCCAGCAGTTTGGCCGGACAACACTACGAGCAGTACTTC. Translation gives CASSLAGQHYEQYF.

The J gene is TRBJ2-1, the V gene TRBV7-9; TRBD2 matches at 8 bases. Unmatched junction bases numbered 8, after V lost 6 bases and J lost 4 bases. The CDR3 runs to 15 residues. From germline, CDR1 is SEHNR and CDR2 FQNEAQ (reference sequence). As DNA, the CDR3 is TGTGCCAGCAGAAAGGGACTAGGCATGTACAATGAGCAGTTCTTC. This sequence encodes CASRKGLGMYNEQFF.

CDR3: CASSEGASKSHEQYF. DNA for the CDR3: TGTGCCAGCAGTGAGGGGGCTAGCAAGTCCCACGAGCAGTACTTC. The J gene is TRBJ2-7, the V gene TRBV2; D is perhaps TRBD1 (6 bases). Germline V lookup: CDR1 SNHLY, CDR2 FYNNEI. There are 15 residues in the CDR3. The V gene lost 3 bases and the J gene lost 5 bases, with 17 bases spanning the gap.

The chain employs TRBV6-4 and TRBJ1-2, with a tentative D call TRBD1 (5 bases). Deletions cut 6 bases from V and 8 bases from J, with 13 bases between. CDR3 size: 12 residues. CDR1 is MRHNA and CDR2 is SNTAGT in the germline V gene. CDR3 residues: CASSGGGPGYTF. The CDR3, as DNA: TGTGCCAGCAGCGGGGGAGGCCCGGGCTACACCTTC.

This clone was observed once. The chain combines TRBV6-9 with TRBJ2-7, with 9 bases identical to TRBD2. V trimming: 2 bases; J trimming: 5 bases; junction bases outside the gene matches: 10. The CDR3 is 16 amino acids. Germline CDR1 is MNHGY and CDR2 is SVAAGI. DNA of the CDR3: TGTGCCAGCAGTTATGGACTAGCGCCGGGGATCCACGAGCAGTACTTC. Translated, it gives CASSYGLAPGIHEQYF.

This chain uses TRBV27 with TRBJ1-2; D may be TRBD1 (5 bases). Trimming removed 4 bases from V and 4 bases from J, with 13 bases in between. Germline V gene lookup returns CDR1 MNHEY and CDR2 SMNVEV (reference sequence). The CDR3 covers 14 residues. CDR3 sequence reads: CASSSGVKGYGYTF. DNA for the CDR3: TGTGCCAGCAGTTCGGGGGTAAAGGGCTATGGCTACACCTTC.

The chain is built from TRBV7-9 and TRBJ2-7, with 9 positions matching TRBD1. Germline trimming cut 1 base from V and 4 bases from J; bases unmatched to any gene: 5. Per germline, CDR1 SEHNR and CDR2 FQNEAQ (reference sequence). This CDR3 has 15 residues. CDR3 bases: TGTGCCAGCAGCTTAGAGGACAGGGGACTATACGAGCAGTACTTC. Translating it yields CASSLEDRGLYEQYF. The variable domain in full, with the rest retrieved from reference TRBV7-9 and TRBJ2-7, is DTGVSQNPRHKITKRGQNVTFRCDPISEHNRLYWYRQTLGQGPEFLTYFQNEAQLEKSRLLSDRFSAERPKGSFSTLEIQRTEQGDSAMYLCASSLEDRGLYEQYFGPGTRLTVT.

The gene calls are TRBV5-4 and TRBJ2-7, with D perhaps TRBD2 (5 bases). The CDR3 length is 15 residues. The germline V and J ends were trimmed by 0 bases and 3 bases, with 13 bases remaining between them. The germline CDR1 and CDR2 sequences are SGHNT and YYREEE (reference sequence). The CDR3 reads CASSLGAEINYEQYF. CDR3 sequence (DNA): TGTGCCAGCAGCTTGGGAGCGGAGATCAACTACGAGCAGTACTTC.

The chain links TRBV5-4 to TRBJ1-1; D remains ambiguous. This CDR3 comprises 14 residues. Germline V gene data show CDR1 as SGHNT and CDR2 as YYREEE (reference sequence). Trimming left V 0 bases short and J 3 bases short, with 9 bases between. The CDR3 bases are TGTGCCAGCAGCTTGGACCAATCCCACACTGAAGCTTTCTTT. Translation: CASSLDQSHTEAFF.

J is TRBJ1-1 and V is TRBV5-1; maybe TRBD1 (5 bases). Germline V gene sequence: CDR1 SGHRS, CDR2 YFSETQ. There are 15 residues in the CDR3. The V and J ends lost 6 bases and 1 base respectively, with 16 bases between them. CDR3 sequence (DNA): TGCGCCAGCACAGAACCCGGGGCGCCGAACACTGAAGCTTTCTTT. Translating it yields CASTEPGAPNTEAFF.

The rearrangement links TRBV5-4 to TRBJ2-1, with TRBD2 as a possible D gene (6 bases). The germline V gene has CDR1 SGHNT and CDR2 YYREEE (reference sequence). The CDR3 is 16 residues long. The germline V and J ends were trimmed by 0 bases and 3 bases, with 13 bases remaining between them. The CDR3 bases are TGTGCCAGCAGCTTGGTTCCAGCGGACTACTACAATGAGCAGTTCTTC. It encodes CASSLVPADYYNEQFF.

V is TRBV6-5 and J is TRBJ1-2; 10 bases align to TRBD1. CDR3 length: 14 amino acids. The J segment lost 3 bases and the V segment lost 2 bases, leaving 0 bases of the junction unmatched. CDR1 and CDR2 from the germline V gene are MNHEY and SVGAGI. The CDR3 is CASSYGQGDYGYTF. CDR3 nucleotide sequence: TGTGCCAGCAGTTACGGACAGGGGGACTATGGCTACACCTTC.

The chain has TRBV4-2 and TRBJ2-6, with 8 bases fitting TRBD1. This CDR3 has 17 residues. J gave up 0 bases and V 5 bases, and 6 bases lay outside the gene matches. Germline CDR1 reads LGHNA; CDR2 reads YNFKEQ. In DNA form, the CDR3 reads TGTGCCAGCAGCACGGGACAGGTTAACTCTGGGGCCAACGTCCTGACTTTC. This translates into CASSTGQVNSGANVLTF.

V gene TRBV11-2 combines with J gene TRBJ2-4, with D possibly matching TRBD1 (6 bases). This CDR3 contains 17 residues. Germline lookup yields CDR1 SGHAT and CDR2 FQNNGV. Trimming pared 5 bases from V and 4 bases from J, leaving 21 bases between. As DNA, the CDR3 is TGTGCCAGCAGCCCCGCTCCTGCAGGGGATAATAAAAACATTCAGTACTTC. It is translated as CASSPAPAGDNKNIQYF.

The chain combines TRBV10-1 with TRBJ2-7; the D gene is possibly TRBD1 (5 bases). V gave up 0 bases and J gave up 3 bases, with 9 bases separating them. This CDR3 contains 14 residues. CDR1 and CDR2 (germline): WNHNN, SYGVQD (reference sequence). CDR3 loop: CASSESKGYYEQYF. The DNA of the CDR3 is TGCGCCAGCAGTGAGTCGAAGGGGTACTACGAGCAGTACTTC.

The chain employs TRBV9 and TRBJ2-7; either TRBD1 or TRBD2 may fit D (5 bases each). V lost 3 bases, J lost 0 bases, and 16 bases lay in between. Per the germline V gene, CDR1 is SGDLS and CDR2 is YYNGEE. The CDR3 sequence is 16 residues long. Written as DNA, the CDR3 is TGTGCCAGCAGCGAAGTCCGGGGACGGAGCTCCTACGAGCAGTACTTC. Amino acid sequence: CASSEVRGRSSYEQYF. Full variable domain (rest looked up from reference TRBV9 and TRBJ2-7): DSGVTQTPKHLITATGQRVTLRCSPRSGDLSVYWYQQSLDQGLQFLIQYYNGEERAKGNILERFSAQQFPDLHSELNLSSLELGDSALYFCASSEVRGRSSYEQYFGPGTRLTVT.

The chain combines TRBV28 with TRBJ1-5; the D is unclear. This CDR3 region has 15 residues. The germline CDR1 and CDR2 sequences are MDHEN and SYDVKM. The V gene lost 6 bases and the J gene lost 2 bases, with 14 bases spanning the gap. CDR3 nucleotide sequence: TGTGCCAGCAGCCCGGAAGGGAAGGGCAATCAGCCCCAGCATTTT. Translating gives CASSPEGKGNQPQHF.